One and the same sample provided the 23 T cell receptor beta chains below, sequenced in a study of T cells after yellow fever vaccination. TCRdb reprocessed the 5' RACE reads via MiXCR and lists one record per CDR3 protein. Among some 160,000 distinct CDR3 sequences, approximately 10% were seen once, and the ten largest hold roughly a third. The material was CD8+ T cells sorted from PBMCs, obtained 45 days after the yellow fever booster vaccination. Every receptor here comes from a man younger than 35 who received the YFV17D yellow fever vaccine.

The V and J genes are TRBV2 and TRBJ2-7, with unresolved D. CDR3 length: 14 amino acids. Germline assignment: CDR1 SNHLY and CDR2 FYNNEI. Trimming left V 4 bases short and J 2 bases short, with 12 bases between. As DNA, the CDR3 is TGTGCCAGCAGTGTTTCAGTTGCGCCCTACGAGCAGTACTTC. This encodes CASSVSVAPYEQYF.

This clonotype was observed at least ten times. CDR3 loop: CSAAVSANEKLFF. CDR3 coding DNA: TGCAGTGCTGCGGTCTCGGCTAATGAAAAACTGTTTTTT. The rearrangement uses TRBV20-1 and TRBJ1-4, with D unclear. The V gene's germline CDR1 is DFQATT and CDR2 SNEGSKA (reference sequence). This CDR3 is 13 amino acids long. V was trimmed by 5 bases and J by 3 bases, leaving 10 bases between them.

This clonotype has only a few counts. The V call is TRBV20-1, the J call TRBJ1-3; tentatively, D is TRBD1 (5 bases). The V gene lost 1 base and the J gene lost 4 bases, with 11 bases spanning the gap. The CDR3 loop spans 14 amino acids. Germline V gene lookup returns CDR1 DFQATT and CDR2 SNEGSKA (reference sequence). CDR3 coding DNA: TGCAGTGCTAGAGCTCAGGGCGAGGGAAACACCATATATTTT. Translating it yields CSARAQGEGNTIYF.

The chain joins TRBV7-9 to TRBJ2-1; the D is unclear. This CDR3 is built from 12 residues. V was shortened by 3 bases and J by 5 bases, with 5 bases between the two germline ends. Germline V gene sequence: CDR1 SEHNR, CDR2 FQNEAQ (reference sequence). The CDR3 DNA is TGTGCCAGCAGCTTTTATAACAATGAGCAGTTCTTC. Its translation: CASSFYNNEQFF.

This clonotype was recorded at least ten times. This chain uses TRBV7-7 with TRBJ2-2, with D perhaps matching TRBD2 (7 bases). This CDR3 spans 17 amino acids. Between the trimmed V and J ends, which lost 0 bases and 4 bases, there was a span of 15 bases. Germline loops: CDR1 SSHAT, CDR2 FNYEAQ (reference sequence). The CDR3 nucleotides read TGTGCCAGCAGCTTAGCCCCCGGGGGGCAGAGCACCGGGGAGCTGTTTTTT. It encodes CASSLAPGGQSTGELFF.

This clonotype was seen more than once but under ten times. The chain recombines TRBV20-1 with TRBJ1-2, with 7 bases fitting TRBD1. The CDR3 is made up of 12 amino acids. CDR1 DFQATT and CDR2 SNEGSKA come from the germline V gene (reference sequence). The trim removed 7 bases at V and 6 bases at J, leaving 8 bases unmatched. The CDR3 reads CSGPPGTDGYTF. The CDR3 bases are TGCAGTGGGCCGCCGGGGACAGATGGCTACACCTTC.

The table lists this clonotype with a few counts. The chain is built from TRBV29-1 and TRBJ2-1; TRBD2 agrees at 8 bases. Germline V gene lookup returns CDR1 SQVTM and CDR2 ANQGSEA. V dropped 4 bases and J dropped 3; count of bases not matched to a gene: 5. This CDR3 contains 14 residues. The CDR3 is CSVVWAGGYNEQFF. As DNA, the CDR3 is TGCAGCGTTGTATGGGCGGGGGGCTACAATGAGCAGTTCTTC.

The V gene is TRBV19, the J gene TRBJ2-7; 11 bases are shared with TRBD1. Germline values: CDR1 LNHDA, CDR2 SQIVND (reference sequence). The CDR3 is made up of 13 amino acids. V shed 8 bases and J 7 bases; nucleotides not matched to a gene: 7. CDR3 sequence (DNA): TGTGCCAGTTCCGGGACAGGGGGACAAGAGCAGTACTTC. This gives the protein CASSGTGGQEQYF.

The rearrangement joins TRBV20-1 to TRBJ1-1, with D possibly being TRBD1 (5 bases). CDR1 and CDR2 (germline): DFQATT, SNEGSKA (reference sequence). The V end was cut by 6 bases, the J end by 3 bases, with 11 bases between. The CDR3 sequence is 12 residues long. CDR3 DNA sequence: TGCAGTGCCAAACGGGGGGACACTGAAGCTTTCTTT. It codes for CSAKRGDTEAFF.

This clonotype was detected only a few times. The chain carries TRBV4-1 and TRBJ1-6; D perhaps matches TRBD1 (5 bases). V was cut by 4 bases and J by 9 bases, with 19 bases left in between. Germline V lookup: CDR1 MGHRA, CDR2 YSYEKL. There are 16 residues in the CDR3. The CDR3 reads CASSLIGGRGRSPLHF. The CDR3 nucleotides are TGCGCCAGCAGCCTAATCGGGGGGAGGGGACGTTCACCCCTCCACTTT.

This sequence joins TRBV7-9 and TRBJ2-7; TRBD2 agrees at 11 bases. The CDR3 is 18 amino acids. The germline V gene encodes CDR1 SEHNR and CDR2 FQNEAQ (reference sequence). J gave up 0 bases and V 4 bases, and 11 bases lay outside the gene matches. CDR3 residues: CASSSTGTSGAYSYEQYF. For the CDR3, the DNA is TGTGCCAGCAGCTCAACCGGGACTAGCGGAGCTTACTCCTACGAGCAGTACTTC.

This rearrangement joins TRBV4-1 to TRBJ1-6; weak D call: TRBD1 (6 bases). Germline V gene data show CDR1 as MGHRA and CDR2 as YSYEKL. V shed 0 bases and J shed 7 bases, with 13 bases lying between them. The CDR3 totals 16 residues. The CDR3: CASSQDGGQGNSPLHF. DNA for the CDR3: TGCGCCAGCAGCCAAGATGGGGGCCAGGGGAATTCACCCCTCCACTTT.

This clonotype was detected a few times. Compared with germline, one end of the junction differs, possibly owing to a read error. V usage is TRBV13 and J usage is TRBJ1-1; D is perhaps TRBD1 (6 bases). The CDR3 is made up of 15 amino acids. Germline loops: CDR1 PRHDT, CDR2 FYEKMQ (reference sequence). The CDR3 DNA reads TGTGCCAGCAGCGAAGGGAGGGGGGAGAACACTGAAGTTTTCTTT. This translates into CASSEGRGENTEVFF. The complete variable domain, with remaining parts taken from reference TRBV13 and TRBJ1-1, reads AAGVIQSPRHLIKEKRETATLKCYPIPRHDTVYWYQQGPGQDPQFLISFYEKMQSDKGSIPDRFSAQQFSDYHSELNMSSLELGDSALYFCASSEGRGENTEVFFGQGTRLTVV.

V is TRBV3-1 and J is TRBJ1-2; D remains ambiguous. The CDR3 has 13 residues. Trimming took off 0 bases at V and 9 bases at J, with 11 bases between the two ends. Per the germline V gene, CDR1 is LGHDT and CDR2 is YNNKEL (reference sequence). In DNA, the CDR3 is TGTGCCAGCAGCCAAGATCCGGAGGAGAGCTACACCTTC. Translation gives CASSQDPEESYTF. Drawing the rest from reference TRBV3-1 and TRBJ1-2, the complete variable domain is DTAVSQTPKYLVTQMGNDKSIKCEQNLGHDTMYWYKQDSKKFLKIMFSYNNKELIINETVPNRFSPKSPDKAHLNLHINSLELGDSAVYFCASSQDPEESYTFGSGTRLTVV.

This clonotype has a count of ten or more. The chain couples TRBV12-3 or TRBV12-4 to TRBJ2-7, with 8 bases matching TRBD1. Trimming at V came to 5 bases and at J to 2 bases, leaving 5 bases not matched to a gene. This CDR3 spans 14 amino acids. The CDR3 region is CASSKGQGAYEQYV. The CDR3 DNA reads as TGTGCCAGCAGTAAAGGACAGGGCGCCTACGAGCAGTACGTC.

The V call is TRBV7-2, the J call TRBJ2-5; D is uncertain. Germline V gene lookup returns CDR1 SGHTA and CDR2 FQGNSA. The V gene lost 5 bases and the J gene lost 2 bases, with 9 bases spanning the gap. The CDR3 sequence is 13 residues long. CDR3 amino acids: CASSPPSQETQYF. The CDR3 DNA follows: TGTGCCAGCAGCCCACCGAGTCAAGAGACCCAGTACTTC.

This clonotype has only a few counts. The chain employs TRBV7-6 and TRBJ2-7; D may be TRBD1 (6 bases). The length of the CDR3 is 13 residues. V shed 1 base and J shed 4 bases, with 8 bases lying between them. Germline assignment: CDR1 SGHVS and CDR2 FNYEAQ. The CDR3 spells CASSLGTEYEQYF. The CDR3 DNA reads TGTGCCAGCAGCTTAGGGACAGAGTACGAGCAGTACTTC.

This rearrangement joins TRBV4-3 to TRBJ1-4; D remains unclear. This CDR3 region has 18 residues. Per the germline V gene, CDR1 is LGHNA and CDR2 is YSLEER. V gave up 0 bases and J gave up 0 bases, with 14 bases separating them. CDR3 DNA sequence: TGCGCCAGCAGCCAAGATCTGGTGTTTAGTTCAACTAATGAAAAACTGTTTTTT. The encoded protein is CASSQDLVFSSTNEKLFF.

DNA for the CDR3: TGTGCCAGCAGTGGCGGGGAACAGCCCCAGCATTTT. Its protein product is CASSGGEQPQHF. V is TRBV2 and J is TRBJ1-5; D remains unclear. The CDR3 length is 12 residues. CDR1 is SNHLY, CDR2 FYNNEI, per germline. V dropped 4 bases and J dropped 7 bases, with 8 bases sitting between them.

This clonotype was seen only once. This chain links TRBV27 with TRBJ1-1; 9 positions agree with TRBD1. Germline lookup yields CDR1 MNHEY and CDR2 SMNVEV (reference sequence). The CDR3 covers 14 residues. V lost 3 bases, J lost 8 bases, and 7 bases stayed unmatched. Here the CDR3 reads CASSFNRGLGEAFF. Written as DNA, the CDR3 is TGTGCCAGCAGTTTTAACAGGGGGCTAGGGGAAGCTTTCTTT.

This clonotype was seen only a few times. The V gene is TRBV4-2, the J gene TRBJ2-1; weak D call: TRBD2 (5 bases). Germline V gene sequence: CDR1 LGHNA, CDR2 YNFKEQ. The CDR3 contains 15 residues. The germline V and J ends were trimmed by 0 bases and 9 bases, with 15 bases remaining between them. The CDR3 DNA reads as TGTGCCAGCAGCCAAGAAGGGCGGGCCGATCTTGAGCAGTTCTTC. Translated: CASSQEGRADLEQFF.

This clonotype came up a few times. The chain has TRBV9 and TRBJ1-2; 10 positions match TRBD1. The germline gives CDR1 SGDLS, CDR2 YYNGEE. Trimming at V came to 1 base and at J to 8 bases, leaving 11 bases not matched to a gene. The CDR3 is 16 residues long. This CDR3 is CASSVTRGQGVEGYTF. CDR3 coding DNA: TGTGCCAGCAGCGTAACCCGAGGACAGGGGGTAGAAGGCTACACCTTC.

This clonotype turned up a few times. The CDR3 loop is CASSYSPHRDQETQYF. The CDR3 DNA reads TGTGCCAGCAGTTACTCTCCCCACAGAGACCAAGAGACCCAGTACTTC. The J gene is TRBJ2-5, the V gene TRBV6-6, with no clear D. CDR3 size: 16 residues. Germline V gives CDR1 MNHNY, CDR2 SVGAGI (reference sequence). Trimming took 0 bases from V and 0 from J, leaving 11 bases between them.